This entry is about one T cell receptor (beta chain). In terms of age and location, participants ranged from about 18 to 95 years and lived in about 25 US areas. Germline assignment: CDR1 LNHDA and CDR2 SQIVND (reference sequence). This CDR3 contains 14 residues. Trimming stripped 6 bases from V and 3 bases from J, with 15 bases between. The source of the sample is a study of blood T cell repertoires in COVID-19. Study at large: Researchers got acute and convalescent COVID-19 samples from the United States, Italy and Spain.

Libraries were prepared by immunoSEQ multiplex PCR; TCRdb keeps only in-frame clonotypes and omits some of them. The sample holds around 170,000 clones, about 83% seen once. The material sequenced was PBMCs or T cells enriched from blood (not recorded which). This clonotype was obtained from a woman aged 25 to 45 who had recovered from COVID-19. The J gene is TRBJ2-7, the V gene TRBV19; possible D gene TRBD2, 6 bases. CDR3 loop: CASSGRPEGYEQYF. DNA for the CDR3: TGTGCCAGTAGCGGGAGACCCGAGGGCTACGAGCAGTACTTC.